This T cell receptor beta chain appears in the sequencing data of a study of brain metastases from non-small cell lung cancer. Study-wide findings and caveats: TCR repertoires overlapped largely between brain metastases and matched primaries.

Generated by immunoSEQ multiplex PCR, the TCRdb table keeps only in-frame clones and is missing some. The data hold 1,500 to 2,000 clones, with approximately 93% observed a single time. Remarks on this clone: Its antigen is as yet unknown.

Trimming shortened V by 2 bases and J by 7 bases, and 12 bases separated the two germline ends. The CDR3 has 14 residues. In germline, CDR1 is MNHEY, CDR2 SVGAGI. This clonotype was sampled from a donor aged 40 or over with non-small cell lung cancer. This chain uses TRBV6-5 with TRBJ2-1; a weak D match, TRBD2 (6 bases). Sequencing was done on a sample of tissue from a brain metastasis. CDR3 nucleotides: TGTGCCAGCAGTTACGGGGGGACGGGAAATGAGCAGTTCTTC. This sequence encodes CASSYGGTGNEQFF.